This T cell receptor beta chain was profiled in a study of early T cells in non-severe SARS-CoV-2 infection. Each CDR3 protein gets one entry after TCRdb re-called the 5' RACE reads with MiXCR. The sample lists 45,000 to 65,000 distinct CDR3 sequences; approximately 10% were seen once. The sample consisted of whole blood. This clonotype originated in an adult who was a healthcare worker with PCR-confirmed SARS-CoV-2 infection or an uninfected control (not recorded which).

CDR3 in DNA: TGTGCCAGCAGTTTATCAGGGAGCACTGAAGCTTTCTTT. This codes for CASSLSGSTEAFF. The V call is TRBV12-3 or TRBV12-4, the J call TRBJ1-1, with D tentatively TRBD1 (5 bases). The V and J ends lost 2 bases and 4 bases respectively, with 8 bases between them. The CDR3 totals 13 residues.